Below, 25 T cell receptor beta chains from the same sample are listed, as sequenced in a study of shared clonotypes between healthy human individuals. Profiled with immunoSEQ multiplex PCR; TCRdb holds only in-frame clones, not every one. Of more than 2 million clones listed, roughly 95% were seen once; the top ten hold more than 0.1%. The sequencing sample was made of naive CD4+ T cells sorted from blood. The subset: CD45RA+ positively selected. The receptors here all came from a young man in good health.

This rearrangement joins TRBV7-9 to TRBJ2-5; D gene ambiguous. Trimming stripped 0 bases from V and 1 base from J, with 12 bases between. Germline assignment: CDR1 SEHNR and CDR2 FQNEAQ (reference sequence). The CDR3 totals 16 residues. The CDR3 region has the DNA TGTGCCAGCAGCTTAGCCCATCGAGACATCCAAGAGACCCAGTACTTC. Encoded protein: CASSLAHRDIQETQYF.

V gene TRBV6-1 combines with J gene TRBJ1-5; D is unclear. The CDR3 length is 15 residues. From germline, CDR1 is MNHNS and CDR2 SASEGT. The V and J ends lost 7 bases and 2 bases respectively, with 15 bases between them. DNA for the CDR3: TGTGCCAGCAAGCTCTCCTTTTGGGGCAATCAGCCCCAGCATTTT. Its protein is CASKLSFWGNQPQHF.

The chain employs TRBV6-5 and TRBJ1-2; unclear D gene. Germline V lookup: CDR1 MNHEY, CDR2 SVGAGI. Trimming shortened V by 2 bases and J by 0 bases, and 13 bases separated the two germline ends. The CDR3 consists of 16 residues. CDR3 sequence: CASSYRSSAPNYGYTF. The CDR3 nucleotides read TGTGCCAGCAGTTACAGGAGCTCAGCACCTAACTATGGCTACACCTTC.

This clone was detected once. The chain is built from TRBV11-2 and TRBJ2-1; D unresolved. The CDR3 contains 14 residues. Germline values: CDR1 SGHAT, CDR2 FQNNGV. Trimming cost V 0 bases and J 7 bases, with 10 bases left between them. The CDR3 reads CASSLERHRNEQFF. CDR3 coding DNA: TGTGCCAGCAGCTTAGAACGACATAGAAATGAGCAGTTCTTC.

J is TRBJ1-3 and V is TRBV7-6; D unclear. Germline CDR1 and CDR2: SGHVS and FNYEAQ. V lost 3 bases and J lost 4, with 10 bases in between. The CDR3 length is 14 residues. For the CDR3, the DNA is TGTGCCAGCAGCTTTGGTGTAGCGGGAAACACCATATATTTT. Residues: CASSFGVAGNTIYF.

This chain joins TRBV19 and TRBJ1-5; unclear D gene. This CDR3 has 15 residues. Trimming pared 8 bases from V and 6 bases from J, leaving 20 bases between. Germline lookup yields CDR1 LNHDA and CDR2 SQIVND (reference sequence). The CDR3 loop is CASSTVPFMSQPQHF. The CDR3 region has the DNA TGTGCCAGTTCAACGGTCCCCTTTATGTCTCAGCCCCAGCATTTT.

The chain uses TRBV30 and TRBJ1-1; D may be TRBD1 (5 bases). Trimming stripped 2 bases from V and 4 bases from J, with 14 bases between. Per the germline V gene, CDR1 is GTSNPN and CDR2 is SVGIG (reference sequence). The CDR3 spans 14 residues. CDR3 region: CAWSRAGGSTEAFF. The CDR3 nucleotides are TGTGCCTGGAGTAGGGCTGGGGGAAGCACTGAAGCTTTCTTT.

This chain connects TRBV14 to TRBJ2-3; the D is unclear. CDR3 length: 13 amino acids. V lost 0 bases, J lost 8 bases, and 9 bases lay in between. Germline values: CDR1 SGHDN, CDR2 FVKESK. CDR3 bases: TGTGCCAGCAGCCAAGAACGAACCGGTACGCAGTATTTT. Translation: CASSQERTGTQYF. Drawing the rest from reference TRBV14 and TRBJ2-3, the complete variable domain is EAGVTQFPSHSVIEKGQTVTLRCDPISGHDNLYWYRRVMGKEIKFLLHFVKESKQDESGMPNNRFLAERTGGTYSTLKVQPAELEDSGVYFCASSQERTGTQYFGPGTRLTVL.

V and J are TRBV19 and TRBJ2-2; 8 bases are shared with TRBD1. With V trimmed by 6 bases and J by 5 bases, 8 bases remained unmatched. This CDR3 region has 15 residues. CDR1 and CDR2 from the germline V gene are LNHDA and SQIVND (reference sequence). CDR3 sequence (DNA): TGTGCCAGTAGACCGGGACAGGTGGGGACCGGGGAGCTGTTTTTT. Protein sequence: CASRPGQVGTGELFF.

Remarks on this clone: At the DNA level, this CDR3 is encoded by other sequences in the same sample as well. The chain employs TRBV11-2 and TRBJ2-2; 8 nucleotides line up with TRBD1. This CDR3 contains 15 residues. V shed 3 bases, J shed 4 bases, and the junction held 4 bases outside the gene matches. Germline loops: CDR1 SGHAT, CDR2 FQNNGV. For the CDR3, the DNA is TGTGCCAGCAGCTTGCAGGGGGCGAGCACCGGGGAGCTGTTTTTT. Its protein product is CASSLQGASTGELFF.

This chain connects TRBV7-9 to TRBJ1-1; TRBD1 agrees at 8 bases. Germline V CDR1 and CDR2: SEHNR, FQNEAQ (reference sequence). J lost 6 bases, V lost 5 bases, and 5 bases had no gene match. The CDR3 has 13 residues. The CDR3 coding sequence is TGTGCCAGCAGCCGACAGGGGAAAGCTGAAGCTTTCTTT. Its translation is CASSRQGKAEAFF. The variable domain in full, completed from reference TRBV7-9 and TRBJ1-1, reads DTGVSQNPRHKITKRGQNVTFRCDPISEHNRLYWYRQTLGQGPEFLTYFQNEAQLEKSRLLSDRFSAERPKGSFSTLEIQRTEQGDSAMYLCASSRQGKAEAFFGQGTRLTVV.

In regard to this clone: Other DNA sequences in the same sample also yield this CDR3. This chain links TRBV5-1 with TRBJ1-5; D ambiguous. Germline lookup yields CDR1 SGHRS and CDR2 YFSETQ. CDR3 size: 15 residues. Trimming left V 0 bases short and J 1 base short, with 8 bases between. This chain's CDR3 is CASSLAGSSNQPQHF. The CDR3 nucleotides are TGCGCCAGCAGCTTGGCGGGGTCGAGCAATCAGCCCCAGCATTTT.

This CDR3 reads CASSYRSSYNEQFF. The CDR3 DNA sequence: TGCGCCAGCAGCTACCGGAGCTCCTACAATGAGCAGTTCTTC. The chain employs TRBV5-1 and TRBJ2-1; D unclear. Between the trimmed V and J ends, which lost 3 bases and 0 bases, there was a span of 7 bases. Looked up from germline, CDR1 is SGHRS and CDR2 is YFSETQ. This CDR3 is 14 amino acids long.

The chain is built from TRBV28 and TRBJ1-6; weak D call: TRBD1 (6 bases). CDR1 and CDR2 from the germline V gene are MDHEN and SYDVKM. Trimming stripped 7 bases from V and 7 bases from J, with 20 bases between. CDR3 length equals 16 residues. The DNA of the CDR3 is TGTGCCAGCAAAGTCCTCCCTTGGACAGAAAATTCACCCCTCCACTTT. Translation: CASKVLPWTENSPLHF.

The rearrangement uses TRBV28 and TRBJ2-7; either TRBD1 or TRBD2 may supply D (5 bases each). V was pared by 7 bases and J by 0 bases, with 16 bases between. Germline CDR1 is MDHEN and CDR2 is SYDVKM. The CDR3 sequence is 15 residues long. Here the CDR3 reads CASNTPGASSYEQYF. Written as DNA, the CDR3 is TGTGCCAGCAATACCCCCGGGGCTTCCTCCTACGAGCAGTACTTC.

This clone was counted a single time. CDR3 bases: TGTGCCATCAGTGAGAACCCAACGGTATCTGGGGCCAACGTCCTGACTTTC. Its translation: CAISENPTVSGANVLTF. The chain has TRBV10-3 and TRBJ2-6; D is uncertain. This CDR3 is 17 amino acids long. The V gene lost 2 bases and the J gene lost 1 base, with 12 bases spanning the gap. Germline V gives CDR1 ENHRY, CDR2 SYGVKD.

The chain has TRBV27 and TRBJ1-4; D ambiguous. Germline-derived CDR1 and CDR2 are MNHEY and SMNVEV (reference sequence). Trimming pared 6 bases from V and 5 bases from J, leaving 13 bases between. This CDR3 is built from 14 residues. The CDR3 DNA sequence: TGTGCCAGCAGGCGGGAGGTGGGCAATGAAAAACTGTTTTTT. Protein: CASRREVGNEKLFF.

This rearrangement joins TRBV18 to TRBJ2-7; 8 nucleotides match TRBD1. J gave up 3 bases and V 3 bases, and 4 bases lay outside the gene matches. CDR3 size: 14 residues. From germline, CDR1 is KGHSH and CDR2 LQKENI. The chain's CDR3 is CASSPWDRSYEQYF. The CDR3 nucleotides read TGTGCCAGCTCACCTTGGGACAGGAGCTACGAGCAGTACTTC.

This rearrangement joins TRBV5-1 to TRBJ2-7; TRBD2 agrees at 9 bases. Germline-derived CDR1 and CDR2 are SGHRS and YFSETQ. The length of the CDR3 is 15 residues. Trimming at V came to 5 bases and at J to 6 bases, leaving 12 bases not matched to a gene. This CDR3 reads CASRPASGIIGEQYF. The CDR3 nucleotides are TGCGCCAGCAGACCCGCTAGCGGGATTATCGGCGAGCAGTACTTC.

This rearrangement joins TRBV15 to TRBJ2-7; D gene uncertain. Trimming left V 2 bases short and J 6 bases short, with 8 bases between. Germline CDR1 is LNHNV and CDR2 is YYDKDF (reference sequence). This CDR3 has 12 amino acids. CDR3 DNA: TGTGCCACCAGCAGACCTGGACCCGAGCAGTACTTC. Encoded protein: CATSRPGPEQYF. The full variable domain, its missing parts supplied by reference TRBV15 and TRBJ2-7, is DAMVIQNPRYQVTQFGKPVTLSCSQTLNHNVMYWYQQKSSQAPKLLFHYYDKDFNNEADTPDNFQSRRPNTSFCFLDIRSPGLGDTAMYLCATSRPGPEQYFGPGTRLTVT.

The chain carries TRBV15 and TRBJ2-7, with D maybe TRBD2 (5 bases). The CDR3 is made up of 14 amino acids. Trimming took 3 bases from V and 2 from J, leaving 11 bases between them. Germline V gene lookup returns CDR1 LNHNV and CDR2 YYDKDF (reference sequence). The CDR3 protein is CATSRDSNPYEQYF. DNA of the CDR3: TGTGCCACCAGCAGGGACTCTAATCCCTACGAGCAGTACTTC. The variable domain in full, completed from reference TRBV15 and TRBJ2-7, reads DAMVIQNPRYQVTQFGKPVTLSCSQTLNHNVMYWYQQKSSQAPKLLFHYYDKDFNNEADTPDNFQSRRPNTSFCFLDIRSPGLGDTAMYLCATSRDSNPYEQYFGPGTRLTVT.

The gene calls are TRBV11-2 and TRBJ2-7, with 9 bases matching TRBD2. The length of the CDR3 is 15 residues. Germline CDR1 SGHAT, CDR2 FQNNGV. Trimming took 3 bases from V and 4 from J; bases not matched to a gene: 7. As DNA, the CDR3 is TGTGCCAGCAGCTTGGCTAGCGGGGTGACTTACGAGCAGTACTTC. Its translation: CASSLASGVTYEQYF.

V gene TRBV18 combines with J gene TRBJ2-7; possibly TRBD2 for D (6 bases). Trimming shortened V by 2 bases and J by 5 bases, and 16 bases separated the two germline ends. The CDR3 runs 15 residues. The V gene's germline CDR1 is KGHSH and CDR2 LQKENI. CDR3 region: CASSPFVGSKNEQYF. The CDR3 nucleotides read TGTGCCAGCTCACCATTCGTCGGGAGTAAGAACGAGCAGTACTTC.

The V call is TRBV2, the J call TRBJ2-4, with TRBD2 as a possible D gene (6 bases). This CDR3 has 15 residues. The germline V and J ends were trimmed by 7 bases and 0 bases, with 13 bases remaining between them. CDR1 and CDR2 from the germline V gene are SNHLY and FYNNEI. CDR3 protein: CASTGEALAKNIQYF. CDR3 DNA: TGTGCCAGCACTGGGGAGGCCTTAGCCAAAAACATTCAGTACTTC.

The rearrangement uses TRBV7-2 and TRBJ1-6; D ambiguous. The CDR3 is made up of 12 amino acids. Germline-derived CDR1 and CDR2 are SGHTA and FQGNSA. V lost 1 base and J lost 10, with 5 bases in between. The CDR3 spells CASSLEVSPLHF. CDR3 sequence (DNA): TGTGCCAGCAGCTTAGAGGTATCACCCCTCCACTTT. The variable domain in full, completed from reference TRBV7-2 and TRBJ1-6, reads GAGVSQSPSNKVTEKGKDVELRCDPISGHTALYWYRQSLGQGLEFLIYFQGNSAPDKSGLPSDRFSAERTGGSVSTLTIQRTQQEDSAVYLCASSLEVSPLHFGNGTRLTVT.